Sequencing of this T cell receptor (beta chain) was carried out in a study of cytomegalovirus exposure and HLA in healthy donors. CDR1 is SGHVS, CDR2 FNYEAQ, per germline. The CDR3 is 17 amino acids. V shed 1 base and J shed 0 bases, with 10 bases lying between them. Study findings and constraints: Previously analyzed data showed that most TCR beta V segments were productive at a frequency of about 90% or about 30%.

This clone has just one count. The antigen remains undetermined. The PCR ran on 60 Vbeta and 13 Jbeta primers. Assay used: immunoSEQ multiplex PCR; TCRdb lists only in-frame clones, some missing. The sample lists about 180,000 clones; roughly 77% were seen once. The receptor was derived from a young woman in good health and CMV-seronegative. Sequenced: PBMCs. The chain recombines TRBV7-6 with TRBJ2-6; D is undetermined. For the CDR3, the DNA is TGTGCCAGCAGCTTAGTCAGTCAACACTCTGGGGCCAACGTCCTGACTTTC. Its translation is CASSLVSQHSGANVLTF.